This T cell receptor (beta chain) was found in a study of Ad26.COV2.S vaccination and SARS-CoV-2 variants (dated by TCRdb to the early 2020s). For the wider study: Donors in the vaccine arm were drawn from COV1001, a phase I-IIa trial of Ad26.COV2.S in healthy adults that was multicentre, randomized, double-blind and placebo-controlled. Sequencing of the TCRbeta repertoire served to evaluate the specificity and breadth of SARS-CoV-2-reactive T cell receptors following Ad26.COV2.S vaccination. Ad26.COV2.S was administered intramuscularly at 5 x 10^10 or 1 x 10^11 viral particles, either as a single shot or as two shots given 56 days apart. Trial participants were randomized into five groups of five: low-dose or high-dose Ad26.COV2.S given once or twice, or placebo on both occasions. The TCR-sequenced set comprised around 32 samples: about 19 Ad26.COV2.S vaccine recipients, 5 placebo recipients and 8 SARS-CoV-2 convalescent individuals. Investigators did not know the trial group allocation while performing experiments and assessing outcomes. Points the paper makes about the study in general: After vaccination, substantial breadth of spike-specific CD8+ and CD4+ T cell responses was reported. The authors noted that the TCR breadth and depth analyses may have underestimated total T cell responses. Compared with placebo recipients, Ad26.COV2.S recipients showed higher spike-specific TCR breadth (P = 0.0014). The study lacked the statistical power to compare responses across vaccine doses or regimens. Comparable non-spike TCR breadth was observed between vaccine and placebo recipients, consistent with only spike being contained in the vaccine.

As concerns this clone: The antigen it recognizes is unknown. No base quality values were provided; no much bigger clone lies one nucleotide off.

The immunoSEQ Assay was used to sequence TCRbeta CDR3 regions. After extraction, genomic DNA underwent amplification by bias-controlled multiplex PCR, followed by high-throughput sequencing. The authors processed their data as follows. Collapsing and filtering of sequences were performed to quantify the absolute abundance of each unique TCRbeta CDR3 region. T cell fraction was estimated by normalization of TCRbeta template counts to usable DNA, with usable DNA being measured through amplification of reference genes present in all nucleated cells. Repertoire TCRs were annotated as SARS-CoV-2-specific when V gene, CDR3 amino acid sequence and J gene were exactly matched to a known reactive TCR set. The reference SARS-CoV-2 TCR set was obtained from MIRA and was filtered for enrichment in COVID-19-positive ImmuneCODE repertoires, whereby public or cross-reactive TCRs were removed. Based on the MIRA antigens, annotated TCRs were further analysed at the level of specific ORF or position within ORF. Breadth was defined as annotated unique rearrangements over total unique productive rearrangements; depth was the summed frequency of those rearrangements. Group comparisons of TCR breadth used two-sided Wilcoxon rank-sum tests. TCRdb re-hosts the immuneACCESS table, in-frame sequences only. Its copies lack some clones; in the studies checked, an unresolved V gene accounts for under half of them, and the cause for the rest is not known. Clonal size and the V and J genes are those of that table, whereas D and trimming came from the DNA. This sample gives under 600,000 clones in total; 89% of them show up just once. In total, the top ten clones hold 1.5% to 2% of the sample.

This sample's treatment or condition label indicates: roughly 18 received Ad26.COV2.S at low or high dose, single or two shots; 5 received placebo; per-sample allocation not given. For vaccine and placebo recipients, repertoires were sequenced using samples collected on day 63 after the first injection. In Cohort 1b, roughly 26 adults aged 18-55 years were enrolled at a single site in Boston, USA, between 29 July and 7 August 2020. As a vaccine, Ad26.COV2.S was a replication-incompetent adenovirus type 26 vector that expressed a prefusion-stabilized SARS-CoV-2 spike protein derived from the original Wuhan strain. CDR3 length: 12 amino acids, cysteine to phenylalanine. Only the CDR3 DNA is retained, 36 bases long and in frame from the first base. The germline V gene gives CDR1 as MNHEY and CDR2 as SVGAGI. The germline ends are 12 bases apart after V is trimmed by 6 bases and J by 8 bases.

The rearranged segments are TRBV6-5 and TRBJ2-3, with TRBD1 as a weak D call on 6 bases. The source material was peripheral blood, sampled in a trial of Ad26.COV2.S vaccine versus placebo. The clonotype originates from a person between 18 and 65 years old who received the Ad26.COV2.S COVID-19 vaccine or a placebo. The CDR3 region has the sequence CASRQGKVTQYF. The nucleotide sequence is TGTGCCAGCAGGCAGGGGAAGGTTACGCAGTATTTT.